There are a few counts of the clone carrying this T cell receptor (beta chain). As yet, its antigen is unknown. A universal primer site was created by template switching, with the cDNA bearing unique molecular identifiers. Using its own MiXCR run on the 5' RACE reads, TCRdb lists one record per CDR3 protein. In the table there are approximately 700,000 distinct CDR3 sequences, around a sixth of which are singletons. The V and J ends lost 1 base and 5 bases respectively, with 6 bases between them. This CDR3 region has 13 residues. Germline V lookup: CDR1 SEHNR, CDR2 FQNEAQ (reference sequence). This entry belongs to a study of identical twins. Regarding the study as a whole: The study found excess low generation probability among twin-shared out-of-frame alpha sequences.

The same data also went into a second study, on T cells expressing NK-cell markers. This second study says: In several experiments, sorting was confined to alpha-beta TCR T cells through use of an anti-gamma-delta TCR antibody. The study found these clonotypes also leading the CD3+CD56-NKG2C+ fraction in a few donors.

The TCR sequence derives from a woman aged 18-30 years in good health. Sequencing was done on a sample of PBMCs. This chain connects TRBV7-9 to TRBJ2-1; D gene unclear. The CDR3 DNA reads as TGTGCCAGCAGCTTAGTCGGCAACAATGAGCAGTTCTTC. Residues: CASSLVGNNEQFF.